This is a list of T cell receptor beta chains from one sample in a study of somatic mutations in cytotoxic T cells in rheumatoid arthritis. TCRdb's table, derived via immunoSEQ multiplex PCR, lists solely in-frame clones and lacks some. Counted here are 20,000 or so clones, roughly four fifths occurring once; the ten biggest clones make up roughly 11%. Sequenced: CD8+ T cells sorted from blood. Every receptor here comes from a man between 18 and 29 years old with rheumatoid arthritis. Each CDR3 is given without its conserved first and last residue. The D gene is left open where the match is weak.

ASSLALSERKTYEQY TRBV7-9 .
ASSSRLAGVNEQF TRBV9 TRBD2
ASSPSLGSNQPQH TRBV4-1 .
ASSDRESAF TRBV28 TRBD1
ASSLSGDRDIYEQY TRBV27 TRBD1
ASSLRFGGQLYNEQF TRBV28 .
SVRDSYGYT TRBV29-1 .
ASSLAQGLTGELF TRBV7-6 .
ASSEVGVEQY TRBV5-6 .
ASSSVAGTKETQY TRBV4-1 .